The sequence of this TCR delta chain was determined in a study of Vδ1+ human thymocytes (dated by TCRdb to 2016 to 2019). Notes on the research overall: The study characterised mRNA-level TRG and TRD CDR3 repertoires of highly purified Vdelta1+ thymocytes from young children as a data resource. Earlier work had validated the multiplex-based CDR3 amplicon strategy against 5'RACE-based methods for generating CDR3 amplicons.

Results the study describes overall, beyond this receptor: Because no clustering by age or sex was observed, donors were not stratified by these variables in the analyses. Because unexpected Vdelta2 sequences could lead to misinterpretation of bulk repertoire data, the authors recommended using highly purified populations and single-cell validation. Thymic TRG and TRD repertoires appeared highly polyclonal with Gaussian CDR3 length distributions, unlike oligoclonal peripheral blood repertoires. Many TRG clonotypes were found to be shared between donors (up to about 7x10^3), whereas TRD repertoires were found to be essentially private (max about 120 shared). Although sort purity was high, roughly a fifth of thymic TRD sequences were Vdelta2 (with a few Vdelta3), in contrast to the peripheral blood Vdelta1+ controls.

This clone was recorded a few times. It lacks a known antigen. Within one base of it there is no much larger clone, and no base qualities were kept. Thymic samples were depleted of alphabeta T cells, then CD3+ TCRVdelta1+ TCRVdelta2- thymocytes were FACS-sorted. A purity of about 98% to 99.6% was achieved for sorted Vdelta1+ thymocytes. Thymic specimens were obtained from roughly eight paediatric patients, aged from about 5 days to 16 months, who were undergoing corrective cardiac surgery. The thymic tissue was dispersed, and mononuclear cells were isolated using a Histopaque-1077 density gradient. The staining antibodies were anti-TCRVdelta1 clone TS8.2, anti-TCRVdelta2 clone B6, anti-CD3 clone HIT3a and anti-TCRalphabeta clone IP26. RNA extraction was performed with the RNeasy mini kit, and reverse transcription was done with Superscript III. Multiplex PCR was used to generate CDR3 amplicons, with pooled V-gene forward primers and a constant-region reverse primer carrying Illumina adaptor overhangs. After gel purification, amplicons were indexed with Nextera index primers over about 8 extra PCR cycles and were then purified with AMPure XP beads. Sequencing of libraries was performed on an Illumina MiSeq using paired-end 250 bp reads, dual indexing and a roughly 19% PhiX spike-in. On the authors' methods: Reads were quality checked with FastQC, and TRG read pairs were merged with ea-utils fastq-join. IMGT/HighV-QUEST was used to annotate the sequences, only productive sequences with an unambiguous V-gene assignment were kept, and clonotypes were defined as sequences sharing an identical CDR3 sequence. For downstream analysis, VDJtools 1.1.1, tcR 2.2.3, Treemap and vegan Shannon diversity in R 3.4.4 were used. Identical DNA sequences were merged into single rows after TCRdb reprocessed the public reads with CATT. The V and J calls and clone size are TCRdb's, not the authors'. The sample has tens of thousands of delta-chain clones on record, 15% to 20% of them singletons. The top ten hold 0.5% to 0.55% of the sample.

Measured from the cysteine to the phenylalanine, the CDR3 is 14 residues long. Only the CDR3 part of the read is kept: 42 bases, read in frame from the first base. Between the V and J ends, shortened by 0 bases and 4 bases respectively, the junction contains 11 bases. The germline V gene gives CDR1 as GEAIGNYY and CDR2 as EKD. Recombination connected TRDV2 to TRDJ1; TRDD3 is a possible D gene, resting on 5 matching bases. This receptor was identified in a boy younger than two who had congenital heart surgery. The specimen was Vdelta1+ gamma-delta thymocytes from the thymus. This specimen's cell subset or site label, interpreted: FACS-sorted CD3+ TCRalphabeta- TCRVdelta1+ TCRVdelta2- thymocytes. CDR3 reads: CACDTVGLRDKLIF. The bases read TGTGCCTGTGACACCGTGGGGCTCCGCGATAAACTCATCTTT.